Below are 6 T cell receptor beta chains sequenced from a single sample in a study of CD8+ T cells in alopecia areata. Sequencing relied on a cDNA template that was reverse transcribed from extracted RNA. The method was immunoSEQ multiplex PCR; TCRdb's version includes in-frame clones alone and lacks a portion of them. Of 150,000 to 200,000 clones listed, more than 50% were seen once; the top ten hold approximately 1%. Treatment here: oral pan-JAK inhibitor, 5-10 mg twice daily. This specimen was CD4+ T cells sorted from blood, taken at week 24, from a patient treated with tofacitinib. Receptor source: a human donor with alopecia areata.

The gene calls are TRBV29-1 and TRBJ1-2, with D maybe TRBD1 (6 bases). Trimming removed 1 base from V and 7 bases from J, with 10 bases in between. The germline V gene has CDR1 SQVTM and CDR2 ANQGSEA. This CDR3 spans 12 amino acids. Written as DNA, the CDR3 is TGCAGCGTTGAAGCAGGGGCGGGTGGCTACACCTTC. Translation gives CSVEAGAGGYTF.

The chain recombines TRBV5-1 with TRBJ2-3, with 7 bases aligning to TRBD1. Trimming at V came to 4 bases and at J to 0 bases, leaving 11 bases not matched to a gene. From germline, CDR1 is SGHRS and CDR2 YFSETQ. This CDR3 is built from 17 residues. The CDR3 region has the DNA TGCGCCAGCAGCGTGGGAATGACAGGGATAAGCACAGATACGCAGTATTTT. It encodes CASSVGMTGISTDTQYF.

This clone was counted a single time. V gene TRBV27 combines with J gene TRBJ2-5; no reliable D call. The germline V gene encodes CDR1 MNHEY and CDR2 SMNVEV (reference sequence). V dropped 3 bases and J dropped 0 bases, with 5 bases sitting between them. The CDR3 totals 13 residues. The CDR3, as DNA: TGTGCCAGCAGTTTGCTAAACCAAGAGACCCAGTACTTC. It translates to CASSLLNQETQYF.

About this clone: Other nucleotide sequences in the sample specify the same CDR3. This chain joins TRBV30 and TRBJ1-5; D is unclear. Germline assignment: CDR1 GTSNPN and CDR2 SVGIG (reference sequence). The length of the CDR3 is 13 residues. The V end was cut by 0 bases, the J end by 1 base, with 4 bases between. In DNA, the CDR3 is TGTGCCTGGAGTGTGGGGAGCAATCAGCCCCAGCATTTT. Amino acid sequence: CAWSVGSNQPQHF.

The J gene is TRBJ1-2, the V gene TRBV6-5; TRBD1 agrees at 8 bases. The germline CDR1 and CDR2 sequences are MNHEY and SVGAGI. This CDR3 region has 15 residues. Trimming at V came to 6 bases and at J to 1 base, leaving 7 bases not matched to a gene. The CDR3 region is CASRAGTGVNYGYTF. The CDR3 bases are TGTGCCAGCAGGGCGGGGACAGGTGTTAACTATGGCTACACCTTC.

This clone was counted between two and nine times. CDR3 loop: CASSQEALRGEQYF. CDR3 bases: TGTGCCAGCAGCCAAGAAGCACTAAGGGGCGAGCAGTACTTC. The chain has TRBV16 and TRBJ2-7; D perhaps matches TRBD1 (5 bases). V was trimmed by 2 bases and J by 6 bases, leaving 14 bases between them. CDR1 is KGHSY and CDR2 is FQNENV in the germline V gene. The CDR3 loop spans 14 amino acids.